This T cell receptor (beta chain) was retrieved from a study of graft-versus-host responses after intestinal transplantation. Study summary: Tacrolimus and steroids were given for two to three years to all recipients after anti-thymocyte globulin induction. Points from the study as a whole: Early declines in HvG clones that occurred post-transplant were associated with peak circulating GvH clone levels. Ileal or blood samples showed some GvH clones first, and such clones were also found in recipient marrow. Some patients had graft-donor T cell macrochimerism, and their allografts showed high graft-versus-host to host-versus-graft clonal ratios.

The CDR3 is 15 residues long. Germline CDR1 and CDR2: SQVTM and ANQGSEA. The junction had 10 bases not matched to a gene; V was cut back by 7 bases and J by 3 bases. CFSE-labeled responder cells (about 200,000) were plated with about 200,000 irradiated, violet-dye-labeled stimulator cells. Clones were sequenced by immunoSEQ multiplex PCR, and TCRdb holds only the in-frame ones, with some missing. The repertoire includes roughly 14,000 clones, 25% to 40% of them detected once, and 1.9% sits in the top ten. The chain has TRBV29-1 and TRBJ2-1; 9 bases line up with TRBD2. This sequence originates from a human patient who received an intestinal transplant. Sequencing used alloreactive CD8+ T cells from a mixed lymphocyte reaction culture, obtained before intestinal transplant. Subset specified: CFSE-low proliferating T cells sorted from roughly six-day pre-transplant mixed lymphocyte reaction (GvH or HvG direction). The CDR3 protein is CSAPTAGGYYNEQFF. CDR3 DNA: TGCAGCGCTCCTACGGCGGGGGGGTACTACAATGAGCAGTTCTTC.